A single sample is the source of the 20 T cell receptor beta chains below, sequenced in a study of blood T cell repertoires in COVID-19. Repertoires were generated with immunoSEQ multiplex PCR, while TCRdb's copy carries only in-frame clones and drops some. Among about 210,000 clones listed, roughly nine tenths were seen once. Sequencing was carried out using peripheral blood. The receptors originated from a young man with acute or convalescent COVID-19.

The chain combines TRBV3-1 (or the pseudogene TRBV3-2) with TRBJ1-6; D is perhaps TRBD1 (5 bases). Germline V gene data show CDR1 as LGHDT and CDR2 as YNNKEL (reference sequence). The CDR3 length is 16 residues. Trimming left V 4 bases short and J 8 bases short, with 18 bases between. The CDR3 DNA reads as TGTGCCAGCAGCCCGGGGGGACTCGTGGGGTATTCACCCCTCCACTTT. Translated, it gives CASSPGGLVGYSPLHF.

The rearrangement uses TRBV19 and TRBJ2-1; 14 bases line up with TRBD2. The CDR3 consists of 15 residues. Germline V lookup: CDR1 LNHDA, CDR2 SQIVND (reference sequence). Trimming took 6 bases from V and 7 from J; bases not matched to a gene: 5. The CDR3 sequence: CASRTSGRGMNEQFF. CDR3 nucleotide sequence: TGTGCCAGTAGGACTAGCGGGAGGGGTATGAATGAGCAGTTCTTC.

The V gene is TRBV30, the J gene TRBJ1-5; a weak D match, TRBD1 (6 bases). Germline CDR1 reads GTSNPN; CDR2 reads SVGIG (reference sequence). This CDR3 is built from 14 residues. V gave up 5 bases and J gave up 6 bases, with 17 bases separating them. The CDR3 protein is CAWGPGHSLQPQHF. CDR3 coding DNA: TGTGCCTGGGGGCCGGGACATTCTCTTCAGCCCCAGCATTTT. The full variable domain, completed using reference TRBV30 and TRBJ1-5, is SQTIHQWPATLVQPVGSPLSLECTVEGTSNPNLYWYRQAAGRGLQLLFYSVGIGQISSEVPQNLSASRPQDRQFILSSKKLLLSDSGFYLCAWGPGHSLQPQHFGDGTRLSIL.

This rearrangement joins TRBV28 to TRBJ1-2, with 10 bases identical to TRBD1. The CDR3 consists of 15 residues. J lost 4 bases, V lost 3 bases, and 5 bases had no gene match. Germline CDR1 is MDHEN and CDR2 is SYDVKM. DNA for the CDR3: TGTGCCAGCAGTTTCGGACAGGGGGTGACCTATGGCTACACCTTC. Translating it yields CASSFGQGVTYGYTF.

The rearrangement joins TRBV6-5 to TRBJ1-5; 8 bases are a match to TRBD1. J gave up 2 bases and V 6 bases, and 6 bases lay outside the gene matches. CDR3 length equals 15 residues. Looked up from germline, CDR1 is MNHEY and CDR2 is SVGAGI. The CDR3 DNA reads as TGTGCCAGCAGCCTGGACAGGGTAGGCAATCAGCCCCAGCATTTT. This codes for CASSLDRVGNQPQHF.

The rearrangement links TRBV28 to TRBJ2-3, with 12 bases that match TRBD2. The J segment lost 2 bases and the V segment lost 5 bases, leaving 8 bases of the junction unmatched. Germline assignment: CDR1 MDHEN and CDR2 SYDVKM. The CDR3 runs to 17 residues. The CDR3 coding sequence is TGTGCCAGCAGTGCCCCTGGACTAGCGGGGATCACAGATACGCAGTATTTT. Its protein product is CASSAPGLAGITDTQYF.

The gene calls are TRBV6-6 and TRBJ1-1; D is uncertain. The CDR3 runs 13 residues. V was pared by 0 bases and J by 9 bases, with 11 bases between. The germline CDR1 and CDR2 sequences are MNHNY and SVGAGI (reference sequence). CDR3 coding DNA: TGTGCCAGCAGTTACTCGATGTCCGAGAAAGCTTTCTTT. Translated: CASSYSMSEKAFF.

This clone was seen just once. The chain has TRBV6-5 and TRBJ1-1; D is possibly TRBD1 (6 bases). Germline CDR1 MNHEY, CDR2 SVGAGI. This CDR3 spans 14 amino acids. Trimming removed 9 bases at V and 0 bases at J, with 14 bases between. In DNA, the CDR3 is TGTGCCAGTACCTCGACAGGACTGAACACTGAAGCTTTCTTT. It encodes CASTSTGLNTEAFF.

V is TRBV7-2 and J is TRBJ2-3; 8 positions agree with TRBD2. With V trimmed by 7 bases and J by 6 bases, 12 bases remained unmatched. CDR1 and CDR2 from the germline V gene are SGHTA and FQGNSA. The CDR3 spans 15 residues. The CDR3 loop reads CASTERSGSLDTQYF. DNA of the CDR3: TGTGCCAGCACCGAACGGAGCGGGAGTCTTGATACGCAGTATTTT.

This sequence joins TRBV7-9 and TRBJ2-2; 9 positions match TRBD2. This CDR3 contains 19 residues. The germline V gene encodes CDR1 SEHNR and CDR2 FQNEAQ (reference sequence). Losses at the gene ends were 5 bases for V and 0 bases for J; bases not matched to a gene: 13. The CDR3 here is CASSQSPLAGYANTGELFF. CDR3 DNA sequence: TGTGCCAGCAGCCAGAGTCCCCTAGCGGGATACGCGAACACCGGGGAGCTGTTTTTT.

The J gene is TRBJ2-7, the V gene TRBV2; TRBD1 matches 10 bases. The V gene's germline CDR1 is SNHLY and CDR2 FYNNEI. This CDR3 contains 14 residues. The V segment lost 7 bases and the J segment 3 bases; nucleotides outside the gene matches: 6. CDR3 sequence reads: CASIMTGGFYEQYF. In DNA form, the CDR3 reads TGTGCCAGCATCATGACAGGGGGCTTCTACGAGCAGTACTTC.

This sequence joins TRBV6-5 and TRBJ1-1, with unresolved D. V gave up 3 bases and J gave up 5 bases, with 10 bases separating them. The germline V gene encodes CDR1 MNHEY and CDR2 SVGAGI. The length of the CDR3 is 13 residues. The CDR3 region is CASSYVAGTEAFF. The CDR3 coding sequence is TGTGCCAGCAGTTATGTGGCAGGAACTGAAGCTTTCTTT.

This clone was observed a few times. The chain employs TRBV5-4 and TRBJ1-5, with unresolved D. Trimming shortened V by 4 bases and J by 7 bases, and 18 bases separated the two germline ends. This CDR3 is built from 15 residues. Germline V lookup: CDR1 SGHNT, CDR2 YYREEE (reference sequence). The CDR3 DNA follows: TGTGCCAGCAGCATAGACCCCGGGGATGGGCAGCCCCAGCATTTT. Protein sequence: CASSIDPGDGQPQHF.

The gene calls are TRBV27 and TRBJ2-6, with D tentatively TRBD1 (6 bases). This CDR3 region has 21 residues. Trimming left V 2 bases short and J 2 bases short, with 25 bases between. In germline, CDR1 is MNHEY, CDR2 SMNVEV (reference sequence). For the CDR3, the DNA is TGTGCCAGCAGTTTAGGAAGAGAGTACTGGGGACATCGGCCTGGGGCCAACGTCCTGACTTTC. Translated: CASSLGREYWGHRPGANVLTF.

Only one count was recorded for this clone. This chain uses TRBV28 with TRBJ1-1; 8 positions match TRBD1. The CDR3 is 12 amino acids. J gave up 7 bases and V 7 bases, and 5 bases lay outside the gene matches. Germline CDR1 is MDHEN and CDR2 is SYDVKM. Here the CDR3 reads CASKQGANEAFF. CDR3 in DNA: TGTGCCAGCAAGCAGGGGGCGAATGAAGCTTTCTTT. Using reference TRBV28 and TRBJ1-1 for the parts outside the CDR3, the full variable domain is DVKVTQSSRYLVKRTGEKVFLECVQDMDHENMFWYRQDPGLGLRLIYFSYDVKMKEKGDIPEGYSVSREKKERFSLILESASTNQTSMYLCASKQGANEAFFGQGTRLTVV.

The rearrangement uses TRBV25-1 and TRBJ1-3; no firm D call. The CDR3 runs 13 residues. The V end was cut by 5 bases, the J end by 0 bases, with 5 bases between. The V gene's germline CDR1 is MGHDK and CDR2 SYGVNS. CDR3 bases: TGTGCCAGCAGTCGGTACTCTGGAAACACCATATATTTT. Its protein product is CASSRYSGNTIYF.

The J gene is TRBJ1-1, the V gene TRBV2; no firm D call. CDR3 length: 13 amino acids. Trimming left V 3 bases short and J 0 bases short, with 5 bases between. Germline lookup yields CDR1 SNHLY and CDR2 FYNNEI. For the CDR3, the DNA is TGTGCCAGCAGTGATCCAGTGAACACTGAAGCTTTCTTT. It specifies CASSDPVNTEAFF.

This sequence joins TRBV19 and TRBJ1-2; 9 bases line up with TRBD1. The germline gives CDR1 LNHDA, CDR2 SQIVND (reference sequence). The CDR3 extends over 14 amino acids. The junction had 8 bases not matched to a gene; V was cut back by 6 bases and J by 6 bases. CDR3: CASRLGQGSDGYTF. CDR3 coding DNA: TGTGCCAGTAGATTGGGACAGGGTTCGGATGGCTACACCTTC.

This clone appeared a few times. V gene TRBV21-1 combines with J gene TRBJ2-1; TRBD2 was called by the table and not checked on the DNA. TRBV21-1 is described as a pseudogene. The CDR3 is made up of 14 amino acids. CDR3 in DNA: TGTGCCAGCAGCAAGGGGAGTGTGGGAGATGAGCAGTTCTTC. It encodes CASSKGSVGDEQFF.

Points on this clone: This clone may be a read error of a much larger clone one base away. This rearrangement joins TRBV7-2 to TRBJ2-1; 10 bases map to TRBD2. The CDR3 loop spans 15 amino acids. V gave up 3 bases and J gave up 2 bases; unmatched junction bases: 1. CDR1 is SGHTA, CDR2 FQGNSA, per germline. The CDR3 protein is CASSFTSGTYNEQFF. The CDR3 region has the DNA TGTGCCAGCAGCTTCACTAGCGGGACCTACAATGAGCAGTTCTTC.